Shown below are 2 T cell receptor beta chains from a single sample sequenced in a study of blood T cell repertoires in COVID-19. Method: immunoSEQ multiplex PCR; TCRdb's copy keeps in-frame clones and lacks some. The data show about 140,000 clones, with roughly 84% seen just once and 5% to 6% held by the top ten. The sample comprised PBMCs or T cells enriched from blood (not recorded which). The receptors here all came from a man aged 35-49 years with acute COVID-19.

A few counts support this clone. This chain links TRBV24-1 with TRBJ2-3; D is perhaps TRBD1 (6 bases). Trimming took off 9 bases at V and 3 bases at J, with 12 bases between the two ends. The CDR3 is 13 amino acids. Germline CDR1 reads KGHDR; CDR2 reads SFDVKD. CDR3 sequence: CATARRGTDTQYF. The CDR3 coding sequence is TGTGCCACCGCCCGCAGGGGAACAGATACGCAGTATTTT.

This sequence joins TRBV11-2 and TRBJ2-3, with 13 bases fitting TRBD2. Losses at the gene ends were 4 bases for V and 0 bases for J; bases not matched to a gene: 7. Per the germline V gene, CDR1 is SGHAT and CDR2 is FQNNGV. The CDR3 length is 18 residues. The CDR3 nucleotides read TGTGCCAGCAGCTCTCCGGGACTAGCGGGACTTAGCACAGATACGCAGTATTTT. Translation: CASSSPGLAGLSTDTQYF.